What follows describes a single T cell receptor (beta chain). Its antigen remains unidentified. TCRdb's copy holds only in-frame clones and misses some; the assay was immunoSEQ multiplex PCR. This sample yields about 180,000 clones, of which just under 90% are seen a single time; around 4.5% belongs to the top ten. This specimen belongs to a study of T cell responses to AZD1222 COVID-19 vaccine. Study results and limitations: Across the whole spike, CD4 TCRs peaked at regions 160-218 and 743-854. Donors were mostly white British, more females; clonal diversity possibly underestimated. Repertoires were sampled only after the peak T cell response.

The CDR3 consists of 14 residues. Germline lookup yields CDR1 MNHEY and CDR2 SVGAGI. The J segment lost 6 bases and the V segment lost 6 bases, leaving 11 bases of the junction unmatched. The chain carries TRBV6-5 and TRBJ2-7; 7 bases line up with TRBD2. The source is an adult who received the MenACWY meningococcal vaccine as a control. This specimen consisted of peripheral blood, obtained 28 days after the second dose of the MenACWY control vaccine. DNA of the CDR3: TGTGCCAGCAGGATCGGCGGGAGTGCCACCGAGCAGTACTTC. It yields the protein CASRIGGSATEQYF.